A selection of T cell receptor beta chains follows, all from one sample in a study of T cell responses to AZD1222 COVID-19 vaccine. The repertoire was sequenced with immunoSEQ multiplex PCR; TCRdb's copy has only in-frame clones and lacks some. The table includes 120,000 to 150,000 clones, 91% detected once. The sequencing here drew on peripheral blood, taken on day 0 of AZD1222 vaccination. The receptors were sampled from an adult in good health. Both conserved end residues are part of each CDR3. A D gene is named only where the DNA matches it firmly. Size values are once, few and many counts, or a class for expanded clones, and some rows have none.

>TRBJ2-3|TRBD1|NA|TRBV10-1
TGCGCCAGCAGTGAACGACAGGGTCGCACAGATACGCAGTATTTT
CASSERQGRTDTQYF
>TRBJ2-3|TRBD2|NA|TRBV24-1
TGTGCCACCAGTGATGGGACTAGCGGGACGGGCTACACAGATACGCAGTATTTT
CATSDGTSGTGYTDTQYF
>TRBJ2-2|TRBD2|once|TRBV6-5
TGTGCCAGCAGCCGCGGGGGGGTCGGGGAGCTGTTTTTT
CASSRGGVGELFF
>TRBJ2-2|NA|NA|TRBV10-3
TGTGCCATCAGTGAGAGGGAAACCGGGGAGCTGTTTTTT
CAISERETGELFF
>TRBJ1-5|NA|NA|TRBV24-1
TGTGCCACCAGTGTTTACACCTACGGCAATCAGCCCCAGCATTTT
CATSVYTYGNQPQHF
>TRBJ1-2|NA|NA|TRBV5-1
TGCGCCAGCAGCCGAGGGTCGTATGGCTACACCTTC
CASSRGSYGYTF
>TRBJ1-1|TRBD1|NA|TRBV19
TGTGCCAGTAGTACCCTTGCCGGGACAGGCCTAAACACTGAAGCTTTCTTT
CASSTLAGTGLNTEAFF
>TRBJ2-3|NA|few|TRBV2
TGTGCCAGCAGCCCCGGAGGGGGGGGCACAGATACGCAGTATTTT
CASSPGGGGTDTQYF
>TRBJ1-3|NA|NA|TRBV20-1
TGCAGTGCTAGACAGGGAAACACCATATATTTT
CSARQGNTIYF
>TRBJ1-5|NA|NA|TRBV6-2/TRBV6-3
TGTGCCAGCACCCCGGGACACCGGGGGGATCAGCCCCAGCATTTT
CASTPGHRGDQPQHF
>TRBJ1-3|NA|NA|TRBV7-2
TGTGCCAGCAGCTTAGCAGGGACTAGGGGGTTGACTGGAAACACCATATATTTT
CASSLAGTRGLTGNTIYF
>TRBJ2-7|TRBD1|NA|TRBV28
TGTGCCAGCAGACACGGACAGGTGACCTACGAGCAGTACTTC
CASRHGQVTYEQYF
>TRBJ1-1|NA|NA|TRBV3-1/TRBV3-2
TGTGCCAGCAGCCAAGTAGGTGGGCCCGTCGGTGGCGCTGAAGCTTTCTTT
CASSQVGGPVGGAEAFF
>TRBJ2-2|TRBD2|once|TRBV5-4
TGTGCCAGCAGCTTGTCCCCGGCGACTAGCGTTGGCGGGGAGCTGTTTTTT
CASSLSPATSVGGELFF
>TRBJ1-3|NA|NA|TRBV6-5
TGTGCCAGCACTAGGGGCACAGTCTCTGGAAACACCATATATTTT
CASTRGTVSGNTIYF
>TRBJ1-1|NA|NA|TRBV19
TGTGCCAGTAGTCTCCGGAGGGGGGGAATGAACACTGAAGCTTTCTTT
CASSLRRGGMNTEAFF
>TRBJ1-6|NA|NA|TRBV5-6
TGTGCCAGCAGCTATGACGGCTATGATAATTCACCCCTCCACTTT
CASSYDGYDNSPLHF
>TRBJ2-1|NA|NA|TRBV5-5
TGTGCCAGCAGCTTGACAGGACGGGAGCAGTTCTTC
CASSLTGREQFF
>TRBJ2-7|TRBD1|NA|TRBV14
TGTGCCAGCAGCCCTCTTTCATTCCGGGACAGGGTTGGTCGCGAGCAGTACTTC
CASSPLSFRDRVGREQYF
>TRBJ2-1|TRBD2|NA|TRBV7-2
TGTGCCAGCTCAACGGGACTAGGAGGGGTTTGGAATGAGCAGTTCTTC
CASSTGLGGVWNEQFF
>TRBJ2-6|NA|NA|TRBV21-1
TGTGCCAGCAGCATTCGGCTTCGCACGGTCTTAAGCTCTGGGGCCAACGTCCTGACTTTC
CASSIRLRTVLSSGANVLTF
>TRBJ2-3|NA|NA|TRBV27
TGTGCCAGCAGTTTCGGGCGGGCCACAGATACGCAGTATTTT
CASSFGRATDTQYF
>TRBJ2-7|TRBD1|NA|TRBV30
TGTGCCTGGGGGACAGCCTCCTACGAGCAGTACTTC
CAWGTASYEQYF
>TRBJ2-7|TRBD2|NA|TRBV27
TGTGCCAGCAGCCGCGGTTCGGGGGGGTGGGCCAGCGAGCAGTACTTC
CASSRGSGGWASEQYF
>TRBJ1-4|NA|NA|TRBV19
TGTGCCAGTAGTATGGGGTTTGACTATGAAAAACTGTTTTTT
CASSMGFDYEKLFF